The 26 T cell receptor beta chains given below trace back to one sample, sequenced in a study of T-cell memory formation after mild COVID-19. TCRdb redid the calling of the 5' RACE reads with MiXCR, one entry per CDR3 protein. The repertoire includes about 290,000 distinct CDR3 sequences, about a sixth of them detected once, and roughly 23% sits in the top ten. Sequencing was performed on PBMCs or a T cell subset sorted from them (not recorded which). The receptor source for this set is a young man who had mild COVID-19 (a few samples of this study predate the infection). Cell type and time point are not known.

The rearrangement uses TRBV24-1 and TRBJ2-3; D assignment may be TRBD1 or TRBD2 (5 bases each). Trimming removed 5 bases from V and 0 bases from J, with 11 bases in between. CDR1 is KGHDR, CDR2 SFDVKD, per germline. The CDR3 consists of 15 residues. The DNA for the CDR3 is TGTGCCACCAGTGGACGGGGCCACAGCACAGATACGCAGTATTTT. Translated, it gives CATSGRGHSTDTQYF.

V and J are TRBV4-3 and TRBJ1-6; possibly TRBD1 for D (5 bases). The CDR3 length is 13 residues. From germline, CDR1 is LGHNA and CDR2 YSLEER. Trimming took off 0 bases at V and 10 bases at J, with 7 bases between the two ends. CDR3 nucleotides: TGCGCCAGCAGCCAAGAGGGGGGATCACCCCTCCACTTT. This translates into CASSQEGGSPLHF.

The genes are TRBV7-2 and TRBJ2-5; D gene ambiguous. This CDR3 contains 16 residues. V lost 5 bases and J 2 bases, leaving 18 bases between the germline ends. The germline V gene has CDR1 SGHTA and CDR2 FQGNSA. The CDR3 region is CASSLAAHAAQETQYF. The CDR3 DNA reads TGTGCCAGCAGCCTCGCGGCTCACGCGGCACAAGAGACCCAGTACTTC.

DNA for the CDR3: TGTGCCATCAGAACGGACTCGATCGATACGCAGTATTTT. Its translation: CAIRTDSIDTQYF. The chain recombines TRBV10-3 with TRBJ2-3; a weak D match, TRBD2 (5 bases). Germline lookup yields CDR1 ENHRY and CDR2 SYGVKD. This CDR3 has 13 residues. V dropped 6 bases and J dropped 6 bases, with 13 bases sitting between them.

In its sample, this clonotype was seen a few times. CDR3 nucleotides: TGTGCCACCAGTGGGTCTGGTCTAGCGGGGACCGCTAGCACAGATACGCAGTATTTT. Translated: CATSGSGLAGTASTDTQYF. The chain uses TRBV24-1 and TRBJ2-3; TRBD2 agrees at 9 bases. The ends lost 5 bases at V and 0 bases at J; junction bases unmatched: 14. Germline assignment: CDR1 KGHDR and CDR2 SFDVKD. The CDR3 spans 19 residues.

In this sample, this clonotype turned up a few times. The rearrangement links TRBV9 to TRBJ2-1; 7 bases are shared with TRBD1. Germline-derived CDR1 and CDR2 are SGDLS and YYNGEE. The trim removed 0 bases at V and 5 bases at J, leaving 5 bases unmatched. This CDR3 comprises 15 residues. The CDR3 loop reads CASSVAGQKNNEQFF. CDR3 in DNA: TGTGCCAGCAGCGTAGCGGGACAGAAAAACAATGAGCAGTTCTTC.

This clonotype occurred a few times. The chain carries TRBV2 and TRBJ1-2; D gene ambiguous. CDR1 is SNHLY and CDR2 is FYNNEI in the germline V gene. The CDR3 is 15 amino acids. Trimming cost V 4 bases and J 2 bases, with 14 bases left between them. DNA for the CDR3: TGTGCCAGCAGTGGAGGCGTGTCGGTAAACTATGGCTACACCTTC. Amino acids: CASSGGVSVNYGYTF.

Only a few counts were recorded for this clonotype. The chain has TRBV13 and TRBJ2-1; 10 nucleotides align to TRBD2. Unmatched junction bases numbered 3, after V lost 7 bases and J lost 0 bases. The CDR3 loop spans 15 amino acids. Per germline, CDR1 PRHDT and CDR2 FYEKMQ (reference sequence). CDR3 DNA: TGTGCCAGCACTGAGCGGGGGGGCTCCTACAATGAGCAGTTCTTC. Translated: CASTERGGSYNEQFF.

This chain uses TRBV6-5 with TRBJ2-3; D unclear. There are 14 residues in the CDR3. Trimming pared 5 bases from V and 2 bases from J, leaving 11 bases between. The germline V gene has CDR1 MNHEY and CDR2 SVGAGI. The CDR3 protein is CASSQRPTTDTQYF. The CDR3 nucleotides are TGTGCCAGCAGTCAACGACCTACCACAGATACGCAGTATTTT.

V usage is TRBV20-1 and J usage is TRBJ2-5, with D unresolved. The germline gives CDR1 DFQATT, CDR2 SNEGSKA (reference sequence). V lost 3 bases, J lost 5 bases, and 10 bases lay in between. CDR3 length: 12 amino acids. This CDR3 reads CSASHLGETQYF. CDR3 in DNA: TGCAGTGCTAGTCACCTAGGGGAGACCCAGTACTTC.

The chain employs TRBV10-3 and TRBJ2-1, with a weak D call TRBD1 (6 bases). Trimming took 2 bases from V and 5 from J, leaving 7 bases between them. The germline V gene encodes CDR1 ENHRY and CDR2 SYGVKD. This CDR3 is 13 amino acids long. CDR3 sequence: CAISERGNNEQFF. CDR3 bases: TGTGCCATCAGTGAGAGGGGGAACAATGAGCAGTTCTTC.

The gene calls are TRBV20-1 and TRBJ1-6; 9 bases fit TRBD1. The CDR3 has 14 amino acids. The V and J ends lost 6 bases and 9 bases, in that order; junction bases with no gene match: 9. Germline V gene lookup returns CDR1 DFQATT and CDR2 SNEGSKA (reference sequence). The CDR3 here is CSATGTGNGSPLHF. As DNA, the CDR3 is TGCAGTGCAACCGGGACAGGGAATGGTTCACCCCTCCACTTT.

CDR3 in amino acids: CASSPGDRRVAFF. The CDR3 bases are TGTGCCAGCAGCCCCGGGGACAGGCGGGTGGCTTTCTTT. The chain has TRBV3-1 and TRBJ1-1; 8 positions match TRBD1. In germline, CDR1 is LGHDT, CDR2 YNNKEL (reference sequence). After removal of 4 bases from V and 11 bases from J, the junction contained 9 bases not matched to a gene. The CDR3 has 13 amino acids.

The gene calls are TRBV7-3 and TRBJ2-7, with 10 bases matching TRBD1. The CDR3 runs to 13 residues. Looked up from germline, CDR1 is SGHTA and CDR2 is FQGTGA. The V gene end was trimmed by 5 bases and the J gene end by 12 bases; junction bases not matched to a gene: 10. CDR3 sequence (DNA): TGTGCCAGCAGCCCATCACCGGGACAGGGGCCGTACTTC. Its protein product is CASSPSPGQGPYF. The whole variable domain, remainder taken from reference TRBV7-3 and TRBJ2-7, is GAGVSQTPSNKVTEKGKYVELRCDPISGHTALYWYRQSLGQGPEFLIYFQGTGAADDSGLPNDRFFAVRPEGSVSTLKIQRTERGDSAVYLCASSPSPGQGPYFGPGTRLTVT.

V usage is TRBV7-2 and J usage is TRBJ2-5; maybe TRBD2 (7 bases). Germline CDR1 and CDR2: SGHTA and FQGNSA. This CDR3 has 15 residues. Trimming stripped 1 base from V and 9 bases from J, with 18 bases between. DNA for the CDR3: TGTGCCAGCAGCTTAGAGAGGGCGGGGGCCGGGGCCCAGTACTTC. This encodes CASSLERAGAGAQYF.

The chain recombines TRBV5-1 with TRBJ2-3, with TRBD1 as a possible D gene (6 bases). This CDR3 region has 16 residues. Germline V gives CDR1 SGHRS, CDR2 YFSETQ. Trimming removed 0 bases at V and 1 base at J, with 12 bases between. The CDR3 protein is CASSLGYRVGTDTQYF. In DNA form, the CDR3 reads TGCGCCAGCAGCTTGGGGTACAGGGTGGGCACAGATACGCAGTATTTT.

This clonotype has a count of ten or more. V is TRBV27 and J is TRBJ1-2; D is uncertain. The germline V gene has CDR1 MNHEY and CDR2 SMNVEV (reference sequence). Trimming stripped 8 bases from V and 2 bases from J, with 9 bases between. The CDR3 sequence is 12 residues long. DNA of the CDR3: TGTGCCAGCGCAACCGGGAACTATGGCTACACCTTC. This sequence encodes CASATGNYGYTF.

A remark on this clonotype: Germline and junction disagree at one end, which may indicate a read error. The chain couples TRBV5-1 to TRBJ2-3; TRBD2 might be the D (6 bases). Germline values: CDR1 SGHRS, CDR2 YFSETQ. The CDR3 loop spans 16 amino acids. The DNA of the CDR3 is TGCGCCAGCATCTTGGGAGGAACGGAGTTGATGGATACGCAGTATTTT. Its protein product is CASILGGTELMDTQYF.

This sequence joins TRBV7-2 and TRBJ1-1; 9 bases match TRBD1. There are 13 residues in the CDR3. V lost 4 bases to trimming and J lost 8 bases; unmatched junction nucleotides: 5. Germline CDR1 and CDR2: SGHTA and FQGNSA. CDR3 in amino acids: CASSSRQGEEAFF. In nucleotides, the CDR3 is TGTGCCAGCAGCTCTAGACAGGGGGAGGAAGCTTTCTTT.

In its sample, this clonotype was seen a few times. The V and J genes are TRBV11-2 and TRBJ1-3; 9 bases are a match to TRBD1. CDR3 length: 15 residues. Looked up from germline, CDR1 is SGHAT and CDR2 is FQNNGV. With V trimmed by 6 bases and J by 2 bases, 5 bases remained unmatched. The chain's CDR3 is CASRWTGEAGNTIYF. The CDR3 DNA reads as TGTGCCAGCAGGTGGACAGGGGAGGCTGGAAACACCATATATTTT.

There are a few counts of this clonotype. The rearrangement links TRBV4-2 to TRBJ1-2, with TRBD1 matching over 9 bases. V lost 4 bases to trimming and J lost 2 bases; unmatched junction nucleotides: 5. The CDR3 sequence is 15 residues long. Looked up from germline, CDR1 is LGHNA and CDR2 is YNFKEQ. The CDR3 DNA is TGTGCCAGCAGCCCGGGACAGGGAGTAAACTATGGCTACACCTTC. The encoded protein is CASSPGQGVNYGYTF.

The rearrangement links TRBV20-1 to TRBJ2-1; D not certain. Germline V gives CDR1 DFQATT, CDR2 SNEGSKA (reference sequence). The CDR3 runs 11 residues. Between the trimmed V and J ends, which lost 6 bases and 3 bases, there was a span of 6 bases. The CDR3, as DNA: TGCAGTGCCTGGGACTACAATGAGCAGTTCTTC. It translates to CSAWDYNEQFF.

This clonotype has only a few counts. V is TRBV20-1 and J is TRBJ1-2; tentatively, D is TRBD1 (5 bases). Germline V CDR1 and CDR2: DFQATT, SNEGSKA (reference sequence). This CDR3 spans 11 amino acids. V lost 5 bases and J 8 bases, leaving 12 bases between the germline ends. CDR3 protein: CSAGGGPGYTF. Here the CDR3 DNA reads TGCAGTGCTGGGGGAGGGCCGGGCTACACCTTC.

The chain recombines TRBV4-2 with TRBJ1-1; D is uncertain. V dropped 0 bases and J dropped 1 base, with 15 bases sitting between them. The germline gives CDR1 LGHNA, CDR2 YNFKEQ. This CDR3 is built from 17 residues. The CDR3, as DNA: TGTGCCAGCAGCCAAGAGATCAGAGGACTTCGGAACACTGAAGCTTTCTTT. As protein: CASSQEIRGLRNTEAFF.

The CDR3 protein is CASSSRGTAYNEQFF. CDR3 nucleotides: TGTGCCAGCAGTTCGCGCGGGACAGCCTACAATGAGCAGTTCTTC. This sequence joins TRBV12-3 or TRBV12-4 and TRBJ2-1, with D perhaps TRBD1 (7 bases). Trimming removed 4 bases at V and 2 bases at J, with 12 bases between. The CDR3 consists of 15 residues.

The chain couples TRBV20-1 to TRBJ2-7, with D possibly being TRBD2 (5 bases). The CDR3 length is 12 residues. The germline gives CDR1 DFQATT, CDR2 SNEGSKA (reference sequence). Trimming stripped 0 bases from V and 6 bases from J, with 9 bases between. This chain's CDR3 is CSARDVRAEQYF. In DNA form, the CDR3 reads TGCAGTGCTAGAGATGTGAGGGCCGAGCAGTACTTC.